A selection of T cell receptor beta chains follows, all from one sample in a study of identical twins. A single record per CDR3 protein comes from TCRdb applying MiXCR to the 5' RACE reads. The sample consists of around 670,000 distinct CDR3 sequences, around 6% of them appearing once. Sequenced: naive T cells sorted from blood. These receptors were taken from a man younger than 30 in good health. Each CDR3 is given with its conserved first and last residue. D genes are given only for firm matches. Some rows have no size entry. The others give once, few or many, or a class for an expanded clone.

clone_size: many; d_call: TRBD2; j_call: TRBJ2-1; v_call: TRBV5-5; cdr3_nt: TGTGCCAGCAGTCGTAGCGGGGCTGGCTCCTACAATGAGCAGTTCTTC; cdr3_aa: CASSRSGAGSYNEQFF
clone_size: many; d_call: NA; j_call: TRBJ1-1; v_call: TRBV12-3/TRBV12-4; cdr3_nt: TGTGCCAGCAGTTTATGGCAGGGTTCGAACACTGAAGCTTTCTTT; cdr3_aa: CASSLWQGSNTEAFF
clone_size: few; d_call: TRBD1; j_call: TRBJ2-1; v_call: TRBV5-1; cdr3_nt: TGCGCCAGTCACCCCGGGACAGCTAACAATGAGCAGTTCTTC; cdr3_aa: CASHPGTANNEQFF
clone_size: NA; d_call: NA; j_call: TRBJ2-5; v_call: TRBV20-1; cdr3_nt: TGCAGTGCACGGTCAGGGGCTTTCCAAGAGACCCAGTACTTC; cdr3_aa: CSARSGAFQETQYF
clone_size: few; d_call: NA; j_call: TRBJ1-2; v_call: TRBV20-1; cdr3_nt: TGCAGTGTTCCCTCAGACTATGGCTACACCTTC; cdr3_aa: CSVPSDYGYTF
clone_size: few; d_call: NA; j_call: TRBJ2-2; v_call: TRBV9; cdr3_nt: TGTGCCAGCAGCGTAGTGGGCAGCACCGGGGAGCTGTTTTTT; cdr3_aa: CASSVVGSTGELFF
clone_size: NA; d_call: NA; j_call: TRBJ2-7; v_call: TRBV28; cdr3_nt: TGTGCCAGCACCGCGTTTGACGAGCAGTACTTC; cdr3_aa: CASTAFDEQYF
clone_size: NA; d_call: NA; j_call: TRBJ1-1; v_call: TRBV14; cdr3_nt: TGTGCCAGCAGCCAAAACCGGGCAAGACCCACTGAAGCTTTCTTT; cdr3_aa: CASSQNRARPTEAFF
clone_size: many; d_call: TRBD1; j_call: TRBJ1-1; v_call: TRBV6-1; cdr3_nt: TGTGCCAGCAGCCCGACAGGGTGGACTGAAGCTTTCTTT; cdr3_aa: CASSPTGWTEAFF
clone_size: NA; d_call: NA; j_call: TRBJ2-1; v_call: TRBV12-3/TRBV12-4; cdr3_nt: TGTGCCAGCAGTCCCCTCTTGAGGGCGAGTCCCTACAATGAGCAGTTCTTC; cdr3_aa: CASSPLLRASPYNEQFF
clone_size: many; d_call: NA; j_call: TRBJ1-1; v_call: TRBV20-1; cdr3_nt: TGCAGTGCTAGAGATCCTCAAGCGGTGGGGAACACTGAAGCTTTCTTT; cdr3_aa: CSARDPQAVGNTEAFF
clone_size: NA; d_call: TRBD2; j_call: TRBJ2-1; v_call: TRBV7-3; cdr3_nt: TGTGCCAGCAGCTTAAGGGGACTAGCGGGACGGGATGAGCAGTTCTTC; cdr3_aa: CASSLRGLAGRDEQFF
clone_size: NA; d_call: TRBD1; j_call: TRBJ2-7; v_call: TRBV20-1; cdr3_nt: TGCAGTGCTGAAAGGGACAGACCATCGGGCTACGAGCAGTACTTC; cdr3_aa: CSAERDRPSGYEQYF
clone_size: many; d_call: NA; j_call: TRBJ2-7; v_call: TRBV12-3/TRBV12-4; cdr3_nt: TGTGCCAGCAGTTTAGGTCAGGGAAATTGGTACTTC; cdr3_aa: CASSLGQGNWYF
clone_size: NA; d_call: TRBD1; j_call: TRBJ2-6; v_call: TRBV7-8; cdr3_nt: TGTGCCAGCAGCTTATTAGCAGGGGGCGCTAATGGGGCCAACGTCCTGACTTTC; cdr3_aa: CASSLLAGGANGANVLTF
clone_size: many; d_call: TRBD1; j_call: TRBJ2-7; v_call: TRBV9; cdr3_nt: TGTGCCAGCAGCGTAGGGGATTCTAGGGACAGGGGAAAGTGGGAGCAGTACTTC; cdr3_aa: CASSVGDSRDRGKWEQYF
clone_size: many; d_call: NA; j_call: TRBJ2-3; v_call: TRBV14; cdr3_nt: TGTGCCAGCAGCCAACCGCGGAGGCCAGATACGCAGTATTTT; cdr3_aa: CASSQPRRPDTQYF
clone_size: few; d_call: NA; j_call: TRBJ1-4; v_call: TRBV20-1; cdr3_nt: TGCAGTGCAAGGCGACAGGTCTCGATTGAAAAACTGTTTTTT; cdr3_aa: CSARRQVSIEKLFF
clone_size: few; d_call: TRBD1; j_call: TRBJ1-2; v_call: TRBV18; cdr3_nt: TGTGCCAGCTCACCACGAGGGGGACAGCTCTTCTATGGCTACACCTTC; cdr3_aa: CASSPRGGQLFYGYTF
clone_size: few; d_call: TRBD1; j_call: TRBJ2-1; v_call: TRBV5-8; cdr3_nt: TGTGCCAGCAGTTTTGTGCCCGGGACAGCGACCTACAATGAGCAGTTCTTC; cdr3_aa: CASSFVPGTATYNEQFF
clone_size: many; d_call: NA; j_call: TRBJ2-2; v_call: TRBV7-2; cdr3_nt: TGTGCCAGCAGCTTACTGGGAAGGGTCACCGGGGAGCTGTTTTTT; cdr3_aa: CASSLLGRVTGELFF
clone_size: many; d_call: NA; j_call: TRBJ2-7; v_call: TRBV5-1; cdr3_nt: TGCGCCAGCAGCTTGGACAGGACCTACGAGCAGTACTTC; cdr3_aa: CASSLDRTYEQYF
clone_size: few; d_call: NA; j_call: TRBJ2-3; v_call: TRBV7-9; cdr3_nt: TGTGCCAGCAGCTTAAAATGGCCCCGGGATACGCAGTATTTT; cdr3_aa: CASSLKWPRDTQYF
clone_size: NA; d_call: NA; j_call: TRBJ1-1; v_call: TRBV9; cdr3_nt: TGTGCCAGCAGCGTAGGCGGCAGTTACGGCCCAAACACTGAAGCTTTCTTT; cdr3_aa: CASSVGGSYGPNTEAFF
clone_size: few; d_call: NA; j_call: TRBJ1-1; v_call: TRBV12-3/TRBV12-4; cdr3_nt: TGTGCCAGCAGTTTAAAGGTATCCGGTGAAGCTTTCTTT; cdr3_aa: CASSLKVSGEAFF
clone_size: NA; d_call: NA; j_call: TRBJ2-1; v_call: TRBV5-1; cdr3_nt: TGCGCCAGCAGCTTTGGCGGGATCGCCTACAATGAGCAGTTCTTC; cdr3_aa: CASSFGGIAYNEQFF
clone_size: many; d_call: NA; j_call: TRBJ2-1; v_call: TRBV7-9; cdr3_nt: TGTGCCAGCAGCTTATCCCCGAGACCCGGGCAGTTCTTC; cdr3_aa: CASSLSPRPGQFF
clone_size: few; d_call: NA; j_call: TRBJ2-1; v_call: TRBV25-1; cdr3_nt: TGTGCCAGCAGTGCAGGGCAGGGGTGGATCGGTGAGCAGTTCTTC; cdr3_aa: CASSAGQGWIGEQFF
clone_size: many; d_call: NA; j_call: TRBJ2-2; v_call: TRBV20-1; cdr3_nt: TGCAGTGCTAGTAACCACGGGTGGGAGCTGTTTTTT; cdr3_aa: CSASNHGWELFF
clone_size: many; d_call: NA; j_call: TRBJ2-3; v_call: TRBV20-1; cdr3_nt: TGCAGTGCACCGATAGCGGACTCTACGCAGTATTTT; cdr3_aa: CSAPIADSTQYF
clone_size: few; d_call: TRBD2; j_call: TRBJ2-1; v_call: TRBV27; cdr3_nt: TGTGCCATCTCGGGGGCGCCTAGCGGGGGCTCCTACAATGAGCAGTTCTTC; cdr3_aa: CAISGAPSGGSYNEQFF
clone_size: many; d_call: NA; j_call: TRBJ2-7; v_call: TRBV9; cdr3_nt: TGTGCCAGCAGCGTAGTAAGGGACGGGACCTACGAGCAGTACTTC; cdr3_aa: CASSVVRDGTYEQYF
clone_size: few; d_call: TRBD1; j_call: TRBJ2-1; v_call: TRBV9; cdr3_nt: TGTGCCAGCAGCGCTACGGACAGGGCAGGCAATGAGCAGTTCTTC; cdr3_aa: CASSATDRAGNEQFF
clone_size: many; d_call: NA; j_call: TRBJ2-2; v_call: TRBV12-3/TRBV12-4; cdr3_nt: TGTGCCAGCAGTAGCACAGCTACGAACACCGGGGAGCTGTTTTTT; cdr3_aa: CASSSTATNTGELFF
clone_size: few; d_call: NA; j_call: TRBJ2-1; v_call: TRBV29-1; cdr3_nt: TGCAGCGTTGATGGCCTCTCCTGGGACAATGAGCAGTTCTTC; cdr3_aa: CSVDGLSWDNEQFF
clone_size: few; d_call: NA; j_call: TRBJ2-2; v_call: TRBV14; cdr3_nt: TGTGCCAGCAGCCCCCACGGGCTGAACACCGGGGAGCTGTTTTTT; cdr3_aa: CASSPHGLNTGELFF
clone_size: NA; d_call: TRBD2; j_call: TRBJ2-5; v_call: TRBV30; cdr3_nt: TGTGCCTGGAGCCTCCTCGGGGGGAAGGAGACCCAGTACTTC; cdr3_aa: CAWSLLGGKETQYF
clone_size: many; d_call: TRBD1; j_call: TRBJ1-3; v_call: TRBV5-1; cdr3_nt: TGCGCCAGCAGCTTGACAGGGGGAATTGGAAACACCATATATTTT; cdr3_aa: CASSLTGGIGNTIYF
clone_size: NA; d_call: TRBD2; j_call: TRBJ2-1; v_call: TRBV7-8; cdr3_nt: TGTGCCAGCAGCTTCGGCCAGGGACTAGCCAATGAGCAGTTCTTC; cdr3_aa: CASSFGQGLANEQFF
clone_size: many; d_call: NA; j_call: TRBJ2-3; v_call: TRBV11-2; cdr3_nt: TGTGCCAGCAGCTTAGATGCGGCCCTCAGCACAGATACGCAGTATTTT; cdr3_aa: CASSLDAALSTDTQYF
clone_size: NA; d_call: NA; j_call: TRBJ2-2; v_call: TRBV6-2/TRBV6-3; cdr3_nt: TGTGCCAGCAACCTACCGGGGTCCGGGGAGCTGTTTTTT; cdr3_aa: CASNLPGSGELFF